Presented here are 27 T cell receptor beta chains from one specimen sequenced in a study of T cells in Graves' hyperthyroidism and ophthalmopathy. Amplification targeted TCR beta CDR3 regions from RNA transcripts. The TCR CDR3 first-round RT-PCR relied on the HTBI primer set. MiXCR, applied by TCRdb to the multiplex PCR reads, yields one record per CDR3 protein. The table records about 400,000 distinct CDR3 sequences, under 15% of them present only once. Sequenced: blood. These receptors were taken from a woman aged 25 to 39 with Graves' hyperthyroidism.

V and J are TRBV6-5 and TRBJ2-7, with 9 bases matching TRBD2. Germline V lookup: CDR1 MNHEY, CDR2 SVGAGI. The length of the CDR3 is 15 residues. The junction had 7 bases not matched to a gene; V was cut back by 2 bases and J by 5 bases. The CDR3 DNA reads as TGTGCCAGCAGTTACGGGGGTAGCGGGAGCCACGAGCAGTACTTC. It codes for CASSYGGSGSHEQYF.

Of note for this clonotype: Since a much larger clone is just one base distant, this may be a read error. In DNA, the CDR3 is TGTGCCAGCAGCCGGGGGGAGAGGAGTGAAAAACTGTTTTTT. Its protein is CASSRGERSEKLFF. The chain links TRBV28 to TRBJ1-4; weak D call: TRBD1 (5 bases). In germline, CDR1 is MDHEN, CDR2 SYDVKM. The CDR3 length is 14 residues. Trimming pared 6 bases from V and 7 bases from J, leaving 15 bases between.

This clonotype was seen only a few times. The chain has TRBV3-1 and TRBJ2-2; D possibly corresponds to TRBD1 (5 bases). Germline lookup yields CDR1 LGHDT and CDR2 YNNKEL (reference sequence). Deletions cut 4 bases from V and 4 bases from J, with 16 bases between. CDR3 length: 16 amino acids. CDR3 sequence reads: CASSPGHRSGTGELFF. In nucleotides, the CDR3 is TGTGCCAGCAGCCCAGGACACCGGTCAGGCACCGGGGAGCTGTTTTTT.

At least ten counts were recorded for this clonotype. This chain connects TRBV11-3 to TRBJ2-1; D may correspond to TRBD1 or TRBD2 (5 bases each). Germline lookup yields CDR1 SGHNT and CDR2 YENEEA. CDR3 length: 17 residues. V was pared by 2 bases and J by 4 bases, with 18 bases between. CDR3 protein: CASSLSRDPLKYNEQFF. The DNA for the CDR3 is TGTGCCAGCAGCTTAAGCAGGGACCCACTTAAGTACAATGAGCAGTTCTTC. The entire variable domain, with the rest obtained from reference TRBV11-3 and TRBJ2-1, is as follows: EAGVVQSPRYKIIEKKQPVAFWCNPISGHNTLYWYLQNLGQGPELLIRYENEEAVDDSQLPKDRFSAERLKGVDSTLKIQPAELGDSAVYLCASSLSRDPLKYNEQFFGPGTRLTVL.

In this sample, this clonotype turned up a few times. The chain recombines TRBV25-1 with TRBJ2-3; 7 nucleotides align to TRBD1. The CDR3 has 16 residues. In germline, CDR1 is MGHDK, CDR2 SYGVNS. V dropped 4 bases and J dropped 3; count of bases not matched to a gene: 10. In nucleotides, the CDR3 is TGTGCCAGCAGTGCCCAGACAGGGAATGGTACAGATACGCAGTATTTT. It yields the protein CASSAQTGNGTDTQYF.

This clonotype showed up many times. This rearrangement joins TRBV19 to TRBJ1-1; D is uncertain. CDR1 and CDR2 (germline): LNHDA, SQIVND (reference sequence). Trimming left V 5 bases short and J 5 bases short, with 12 bases between. The length of the CDR3 is 13 residues. For the CDR3, the DNA is TGTGCCAGTAGTTTCCCCTTGGGAACTGAAGCTTTCTTT. Amino acids: CASSFPLGTEAFF. Filled out from reference TRBV19 and TRBJ1-1, the complete variable domain reads DGGITQSPKYLFRKEGQNVTLSCEQNLNHDAMYWYRQDPGQGLRLIYYSQIVNDFQKGDIAEGYSVSREKKESFPLTVTSAQKNPTAFYLCASSFPLGTEAFFGQGTRLTVV.

Many counts were recorded for this clonotype. This rearrangement joins TRBV20-1 to TRBJ2-7; D is perhaps TRBD2 (5 bases). Germline V gives CDR1 DFQATT, CDR2 SNEGSKA (reference sequence). V dropped 0 bases and J dropped 2 bases, with 14 bases sitting between them. This CDR3 region has 15 residues. The CDR3 sequence: CSARDDTTKTYEQYF. CDR3 in DNA: TGCAGTGCTAGAGACGACACGACTAAGACCTACGAGCAGTACTTC.

This clonotype was seen repeatedly, ten times or more. The chain carries TRBV28 and TRBJ2-7, with D possibly TRBD1 on 6 matching bases. Germline V gives CDR1 MDHEN, CDR2 SYDVKM. CDR3 length equals 12 residues. Trimming cost V 6 bases and J 3 bases, with 9 bases left between them. The CDR3 spells CASRHRVYEQYF. The CDR3 DNA is TGTGCCAGCAGGCACAGGGTCTACGAGCAGTACTTC. The variable domain in full, with the rest retrieved from reference TRBV28 and TRBJ2-7, is DVKVTQSSRYLVKRTGEKVFLECVQDMDHENMFWYRQDPGLGLRLIYFSYDVKMKEKGDIPEGYSVSREKKERFSLILESASTNQTSMYLCASRHRVYEQYFGPGTRLTVT.

Ten or more counts support this clonotype. The rearrangement joins TRBV2 to TRBJ1-4; a weak D match, TRBD1 (5 bases). The V gene's germline CDR1 is SNHLY and CDR2 FYNNEI. This CDR3 is built from 14 residues. Trimming took off 7 bases at V and 7 bases at J, with 16 bases between the two ends. CDR3 region: CASNPGFRGEKLFF. The CDR3, as DNA: TGTGCCAGCAACCCGGGGTTTAGGGGTGAAAAACTGTTTTTT. The full variable domain, with the rest looked up from reference TRBV2 and TRBJ1-4, is EPEVTQTPSHQVTQMGQEVILRCVPISNHLYFYWYRQILGQKVEFLVSFYNNEISEKSEIFDDQFSVERPDGSNFTLKIRSTKLEDSAMYFCASNPGFRGEKLFFGSGTQLSVL.

This clonotype was counted at least ten times. The rearrangement joins TRBV28 to TRBJ2-2; D possibly matches TRBD1 or TRBD2 (5 bases each). This CDR3 comprises 14 residues. V was cut by 6 bases and J by 5 bases, with 13 bases left in between. Looked up from germline, CDR1 is MDHEN and CDR2 is SYDVKM. CDR3 bases: TGTGCCAGCAGGCCGGGACCGATAACCGGGGAGCTGTTTTTT. Its protein is CASRPGPITGELFF.

Many counts were recorded for this clonotype. The genes are TRBV14 and TRBJ1-1; no reliable D call. Trimming shortened V by 0 bases and J by 3 bases, and 5 bases separated the two germline ends. CDR3 size: 13 residues. Germline V lookup: CDR1 SGHDN, CDR2 FVKESK. CDR3 coding DNA: TGTGCCAGCAGCCAAGATTTGGACACTGAAGCTTTCTTT. This sequence encodes CASSQDLDTEAFF.

As for this clonotype: A much more abundant neighbour one base away suggests this may be a read error. The chain has TRBV9 and TRBJ1-1, with D perhaps TRBD1 (6 bases). Germline V gives CDR1 SGDLS, CDR2 YYNGEE. Trimming removed 2 bases from V and 1 base from J, with 12 bases in between. The CDR3 length is 15 residues. CDR3 residues: CASSVGTTANTEAFF. As DNA, the CDR3 is TGTGCCAGCAGCGTCGGGACAACTGCGAACACTGAAGCTTTCTTT.

The V call is TRBV28, the J call TRBJ2-5; 10 bases line up with TRBD1. V lost 5 bases to trimming and J lost 4 bases; unmatched junction nucleotides: 7. The CDR3 loop spans 15 amino acids. CDR1 is MDHEN, CDR2 SYDVKM, per germline. In DNA form, the CDR3 reads TGTGCCAGCAGTGTCGGGACAGGGGCGGGAGAGACCCAGTACTTC. Translating it yields CASSVGTGAGETQYF.

This clonotype was seen repeatedly, ten times or more. The chain combines TRBV20-1 with TRBJ2-7, with 9 bases fitting TRBD2. The CDR3 totals 13 residues. V gave up 3 bases and J gave up 3 bases; unmatched junction bases: 3. Germline V gives CDR1 DFQATT, CDR2 SNEGSKA (reference sequence). In DNA, the CDR3 is TGCAGTGCTAGGGCTAGCGGGGACTACGAGCAGTACTTC. Its translation: CSARASGDYEQYF.

There are many counts of this clonotype. The chain recombines TRBV27 with TRBJ2-5; D remains unclear. From germline, CDR1 is MNHEY and CDR2 SMNVEV (reference sequence). This CDR3 contains 12 residues. The V end lost 4 bases, the J end lost 4 bases, and 7 bases lay between the germline ends. Here the CDR3 reads CASSWNGETQYF. The CDR3 bases are TGTGCCAGCAGTTGGAACGGAGAGACCCAGTACTTC.

This clonotype was seen many times. V gene TRBV2 combines with J gene TRBJ2-1; TRBD2 matches at 13 bases. Germline loops: CDR1 SNHLY, CDR2 FYNNEI. The J segment lost 1 base and the V segment lost 8 bases, leaving 5 bases of the junction unmatched. The length of the CDR3 is 16 residues. The DNA of the CDR3 is TGTGCCAGCGACCGGACTAGCGGGAGTTCCTACAATGAGCAGTTCTTC. As protein: CASDRTSGSSYNEQFF.

This clonotype was observed many times. This chain links TRBV10-3 with TRBJ1-1; no clear D. V shed 10 bases and J shed 3 bases, with 12 bases lying between them. Germline CDR1 is ENHRY and CDR2 is SYGVKD. The CDR3 is 12 residues long. CDR3 sequence: CATRGLDTEAFF. The DNA of the CDR3 is TGTGCCACGCGAGGGTTGGACACTGAAGCTTTCTTT.

The chain couples TRBV12-3 or TRBV12-4 to TRBJ2-5; 8 nucleotides line up with TRBD2. V trimming: 7 bases; J trimming: 1 base; junction bases outside the gene matches: 5. The CDR3 is made up of 14 amino acids. The CDR3 sequence: CASTPGGAQETQYF. The CDR3 DNA sequence: TGTGCCAGCACCCCGGGGGGGGCCCAAGAGACCCAGTACTTC.

The gene calls are TRBV5-1 and TRBJ1-1, with 7 nucleotides matching TRBD1. Germline V gives CDR1 SGHRS, CDR2 YFSETQ. V shed 2 bases, J shed 4 bases, and the junction held 8 bases outside the gene matches. The CDR3 covers 15 residues. CDR3 sequence (DNA): TGCGCCAGCAGCTTACTTGGACAGGAGGGCACTGAAGCTTTCTTT. As protein: CASSLLGQEGTEAFF.

The V and J genes are TRBV6-1 and TRBJ1-5; 9 nucleotides line up with TRBD1. Losses at the gene ends were 6 bases for V and 7 bases for J; bases not matched to a gene: 13. Germline V gene lookup returns CDR1 MNHNS and CDR2 SASEGT. The CDR3 runs 16 residues. For the CDR3, the DNA is TGTGCCAGCAGACAGGGGGCGGGTATTTCTCTCCAGCCCCAGCATTTT. Its protein is CASRQGAGISLQPQHF.

This clonotype was detected many times. V usage is TRBV20-1 and J usage is TRBJ2-7, with unresolved D. Trimming removed 3 bases from V and 4 bases from J, with 10 bases in between. This CDR3 spans 12 amino acids. Germline V CDR1 and CDR2: DFQATT, SNEGSKA (reference sequence). The CDR3 nucleotides read TGCAGTGCTAGCCCAGACGGGTACGAGCAGTACTTC. Amino acids: CSASPDGYEQYF.

This clonotype occurred a few times. This chain links TRBV24-1 with TRBJ2-4; D may be TRBD2 (6 bases). Trimming took 4 bases from V and 0 from J, leaving 12 bases between them. The CDR3 is 16 residues long. CDR1 is KGHDR, CDR2 SFDVKD, per germline. The CDR3 is CATSEGGGLAKNIQYF. CDR3 sequence (DNA): TGTGCCACCAGTGAGGGAGGAGGCCTAGCCAAAAACATTCAGTACTTC.

The chain has TRBV5-5 and TRBJ1-2; D is uncertain. Germline CDR1 SGHKS, CDR2 YYEKEE (reference sequence). CDR3 length equals 13 residues. V was clipped by 3 bases and J by 2 bases, with 8 bases between them. CDR3 in amino acids: CASSWTGNYGYTF. For the CDR3, the DNA is TGTGCCAGCAGCTGGACGGGAAACTATGGCTACACCTTC.

The chain uses TRBV28 and TRBJ1-5, with TRBD1 as a possible D gene (5 bases). V gave up 3 bases and J gave up 1 base, with 16 bases separating them. This CDR3 has 17 amino acids. Germline V CDR1 and CDR2: MDHEN, SYDVKM. CDR3 sequence reads: CASSLTFSGESNQPQHF. DNA of the CDR3: TGTGCCAGCAGTTTGACTTTCTCGGGGGAAAGCAATCAGCCCCAGCATTTT.

This clonotype was detected a few times. J is TRBJ2-2 and V is TRBV7-3; TRBD2 agrees at 7 bases. The CDR3 extends over 15 amino acids. CDR1 is SGHTA and CDR2 is FQGTGA in the germline V gene. With 8 bases clipped from V and 5 bases from J, the junction kept 11 bases outside the gene matches. The CDR3 protein is CASGRGGRRTGELFF. In nucleotides, the CDR3 is TGTGCCAGCGGAAGAGGCGGGAGAAGGACCGGGGAGCTGTTTTTT. Complete variable domain (other parts from reference TRBV7-3 and TRBJ2-2): GAGVSQTPSNKVTEKGKYVELRCDPISGHTALYWYRQSLGQGPEFLIYFQGTGAADDSGLPNDRFFAVRPEGSVSTLKIQRTERGDSAVYLCASGRGGRRTGELFFGEGSRLTVL.

This clonotype was observed a few times. An end of the junction does not agree with germline; a read error may underlie this. J is TRBJ2-2 and V is TRBV3-1; 7 bases map to TRBD2. From germline, CDR1 is LGHDT and CDR2 YNNKEL (reference sequence). CDR3 size: 16 residues. The CDR3 bases are TGTGCCAACAGCCAAGGCGCAGGAGCGGGGACCGGGGAGCTGTTTTTT. It is translated as CANSQGAGAGTGELFF. The variable domain in full, completed from reference TRBV3-1 and TRBJ2-2, reads DTAVSQTPKYLVTQMGNDKSIKCEQNLGHDTMYWYKQDSKKFLKIMFSYNNKELIINETVPNRFSPKSPDKAHLNLHINSLELGDSAVYFCANSQGAGAGTGELFFGEGSRLTVL.

This clonotype came up many times. The chain combines TRBV7-3 with TRBJ2-3; no definite D call. With 5 bases removed from V and 5 bases from J, the gap between germline ends came to 11 bases. This CDR3 is built from 13 residues. CDR1 SGHTA and CDR2 FQGTGA come from the germline V gene. The CDR3 reads CASSAGLGDTQYF. CDR3 coding DNA: TGTGCCAGCAGCGCCGGGCTTGGAGATACGCAGTATTTT.